This T cell receptor beta chain comes out of a study of shared clonotypes between healthy human individuals. Sequencing was performed with immunoSEQ multiplex PCR; in TCRdb, only in-frame clones are kept and a portion is missing. The table shows 2 million to 2.5 million clones, with 95% occurring only once. The CDR3 has 14 amino acids. The V end was cut by 6 bases, the J end by 6 bases, with 18 bases between. CDR1 is SNHLY and CDR2 is FYNNEI in the germline V gene. The rearrangement uses TRBV2 and TRBJ2-7; TRBD1 or TRBD2 may be the D gene (6 bases each). Material: naive CD4+ T cells sorted from blood. The subset denotes: CD45RA+ positively selected. This clonotype originated in a man younger than 35 in good health. CDR3 in amino acids: CASSGGHRVAEQYF. The DNA for the CDR3 is TGTGCCAGCAGCGGGGGACACCGAGTGGCCGAGCAGTACTTC.